What follows are 9 T cell receptor beta chains derived from one specimen sequenced in a study of T-cell reconstitution after alpha-beta-depleted transplantation in children (dated by TCRdb to the mid-2010s). Libraries were built with PCR. TCRdb lists the instrument as Illumina HiSeq 2500. TCR libraries were prepared with molecular barcoding, using unique molecular identifiers to normalize TCRbeta repertoire quantification. TCRdb applied fastp at Q25 and MiXCR to the public reads, then kept only in-frame beta chains. A single entry per CDR3 protein holds the most common genes and DNA from its merged rows. This sample has approximately 110,000 distinct CDR3 sequences in its table, and approximately 22% of those were observed once. Together, the top ten hold about 10% of the sample. The sample's treatment or condition label, in plain terms: allogeneic hematopoietic cell transplantation with graft depleted of TCRalphabeta T cells and CD19 B cells.

The material sequenced was PBMCs, mostly from graft donor cells, taken 180 days after TCRalphabeta/CD19-depleted stem cell transplant. The receptors originated from a male patient under 10 years old who had a stem cell transplant for chronic granulomatous disease, so the T cells may come from the graft donor.

This clonotype showed up just a few times. The V and J genes are TRBV12-3 or TRBV12-4 and TRBJ1-5; D uncertain. The ends were cut back, 3 bases at V and 9 bases at J, with 6 bases in the middle. The CDR3 spans 11 residues. The CDR3 protein is CASSFSGPQHF. The CDR3 DNA follows: TGTGCCAGCAGTTTCTCAGGGCCCCAGCATTTT.

This clonotype was recorded many times. This chain joins TRBV11-1 and TRBJ2-7; no clear D gene. This CDR3 comprises 16 residues. Germline values: CDR1 SGHAT, CDR2 FQDESV (reference sequence). V shed 1 base and J shed 1 base, with 14 bases lying between them. Written as DNA, the CDR3 is TGTGCCAGCAGCTTAGGCGAAGGATTTCCGTCCTACGAGCAGTACTTC. The encoded protein is CASSLGEGFPSYEQYF.

This clonotype was observed many times. An end of the junction differs from the germline gene, which may be a read error. V gene TRBV18 combines with J gene TRBJ2-5, with D unclear. Germline loops: CDR1 KGHSH, CDR2 LQKENI. CDR3 length equals 13 residues. The CDR3 region has the DNA TGCGCCAGCAGCCCCGGGCTCCAAGAGACCCAGTACTTC. It encodes CASSPGLQETQYF. Complete variable domain (other parts from reference TRBV18 and TRBJ2-5): NAGVMQNPRHLVRRRGQEARLRCSPMKGHSHVYWYRQLPEEGLKFMVYLQKENIIDESGMPKERFSAEFPKEGPSILRIQQVVRGDSAAYFCASSPGLQETQYFGPGTRLLVL.

At least ten counts were recorded for this clonotype. This chain's CDR3 is CASSQGLAGGPLVADTQYF. CDR3 DNA: TGTGCCAGCAGCCAAGGACTAGCGGGGGGCCCGCTGGTCGCAGATACGCAGTATTTT. This chain uses TRBV3-1 with TRBJ2-3; 13 bases are a match to TRBD2. Per the germline V gene, CDR1 is LGHDT and CDR2 is YNNKEL (reference sequence). Germline trimming cut 1 base from V and 4 bases from J; bases unmatched to any gene: 11. The CDR3 runs 19 residues.

The table lists this clonotype with many counts. This CDR3 is CASSSDRGTQYF. The CDR3 coding sequence is TGTGCCAGCAGCTCCGATAGGGGGACCCAGTACTTC. J is TRBJ2-5 and V is TRBV7-9, with a tentative D call TRBD1 (5 bases). The CDR3 runs to 12 residues. In germline, CDR1 is SEHNR, CDR2 FQNEAQ (reference sequence). V lost 4 bases, J lost 7 bases, and 10 bases lay in between.

This clonotype was recorded many times. This chain joins TRBV12-3 or TRBV12-4 and TRBJ1-2, with D possibly matching TRBD1 (5 bases). The CDR3 covers 16 residues. Trimming pared 5 bases from V and 2 bases from J, leaving 18 bases between. This CDR3 reads CASSPIEGQANYGYTF. CDR3 DNA sequence: TGTGCCAGCAGTCCCATCGAAGGACAAGCCAACTATGGCTACACCTTC.

This clonotype has at least ten counts. The chain links TRBV6-5 to TRBJ2-2; a weak D match, TRBD1 (5 bases). This CDR3 region has 14 residues. The germline V gene encodes CDR1 MNHEY and CDR2 SVGAGI. The V and J ends lost 6 bases and 3 bases respectively, with 11 bases between them. The CDR3 reads CASRQGVDTGELFF. The DNA of the CDR3 is TGTGCCAGCAGGCAGGGTGTGGACACCGGGGAGCTGTTTTTT.

The chain employs TRBV5-1 and TRBJ1-1; weak D call: TRBD1 (6 bases). Germline V gene lookup returns CDR1 SGHRS and CDR2 YFSETQ. Trimming pared 2 bases from V and 5 bases from J, leaving 13 bases between. This CDR3 is 14 amino acids long. The CDR3 region is CASSFSGVGTEAFF. The CDR3 DNA sequence: TGCGCCAGCAGCTTTTCAGGGGTCGGAACTGAAGCTTTCTTT. Based on the CDR3 plus reference TRBV5-1 and TRBJ1-1, the full variable domain is KAGVTQTPRYLIKTRGQQVTLSCSPISGHRSVSWYQQTPGQGLQFLFEYFSETQRNKGNFPGRFSGRQFSNSRSEMNVSTLELGDSALYLCASSFSGVGTEAFFGQGTRLTVV.

CDR3 loop: CASSQYRDSPLHF. The CDR3 DNA reads TGTGCCAGCAGTCAGTACAGGGATTCACCCCTCCACTTT. V usage is TRBV7-6 and J usage is TRBJ1-6; possible D gene TRBD1, 6 bases. V was trimmed by 6 bases and J by 8 bases, leaving 11 bases between them. The CDR3 is made up of 13 amino acids. The germline V gene has CDR1 SGHVS and CDR2 FNYEAQ.